This note documents a single TCR beta chain sequence. The antigen remains undetermined. The whole isolated RNA underwent reverse transcription, so sequencing captured expressed TCRB transcripts. Using immunoSEQ multiplex PCR, the repertoire was profiled, and TCRdb retains in-frame clones only, with some absent. The repertoire holds roughly 370,000 clones, with over 11% as singletons. This entry comes from a study of beta chain features in type 1 diabetes. Across the whole study: Summed over all samples, the examined sorted cells came to about 110 million.

Purity of each sorted population was above 95%. Findings of the study overall: TCRB rearrangement may or may not be influenced by HLA type; here this remained unresolved.

Germline CDR1 reads GTSNPN; CDR2 reads SVGIG (reference sequence). CDR3 length: 13 residues. The V and J ends lost 3 bases and 10 bases, in that order; junction bases with no gene match: 10. Sequencing was done on a sample of naive CD4+ T cells from blood. The clonotype comes from a man aged 25-40 years in good health. V gene TRBV30 combines with J gene TRBJ2-3; 7 nucleotides align to TRBD2. In DNA, the CDR3 is TGTGCCTGGAGCGGCACCCTTAGCGGGCCGCAGTATTTT. This sequence encodes CAWSGTLSGPQYF.